This T cell receptor (beta chain) stems from a study of control samples from healthy donors and cancer patients. The CDR3 length is 16 residues. CDR1 is KGHSH and CDR2 is LQKENI in the germline V gene. V was shortened by 3 bases and J by 0 bases, with 11 bases between the two germline ends. Clones were sequenced by immunoSEQ multiplex PCR, and TCRdb holds only the in-frame ones, with some missing. Of 150,000 to 200,000 clones in the sample, 90% to 95% were seen once. The origin of this receptor is a man aged 25-45 years in good health. The sequenced material came from blood. The genes are TRBV18 and TRBJ1-4; D remains ambiguous. The CDR3 spells CASSPNTVTTNEKLFF. CDR3 in DNA: TGTGCCAGCTCACCGAACACAGTAACAACTAATGAAAAACTGTTTTTT.